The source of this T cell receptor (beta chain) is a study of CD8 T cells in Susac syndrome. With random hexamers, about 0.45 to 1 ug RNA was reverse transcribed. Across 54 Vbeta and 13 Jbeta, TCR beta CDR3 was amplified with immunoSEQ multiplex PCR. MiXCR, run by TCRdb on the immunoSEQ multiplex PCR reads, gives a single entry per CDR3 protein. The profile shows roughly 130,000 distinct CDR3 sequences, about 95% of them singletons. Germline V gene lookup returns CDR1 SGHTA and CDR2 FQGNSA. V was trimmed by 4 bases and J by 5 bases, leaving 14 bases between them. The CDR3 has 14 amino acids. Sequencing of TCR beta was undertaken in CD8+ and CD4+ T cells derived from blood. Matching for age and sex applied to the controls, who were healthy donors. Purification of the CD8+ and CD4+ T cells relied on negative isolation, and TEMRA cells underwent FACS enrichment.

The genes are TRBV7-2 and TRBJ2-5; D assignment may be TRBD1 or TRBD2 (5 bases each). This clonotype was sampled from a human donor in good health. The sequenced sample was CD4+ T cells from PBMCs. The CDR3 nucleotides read TGTGCCAGCAGCTCAAGGGAGAACAGGGAGACCCAGTACTTC. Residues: CASSSRENRETQYF.